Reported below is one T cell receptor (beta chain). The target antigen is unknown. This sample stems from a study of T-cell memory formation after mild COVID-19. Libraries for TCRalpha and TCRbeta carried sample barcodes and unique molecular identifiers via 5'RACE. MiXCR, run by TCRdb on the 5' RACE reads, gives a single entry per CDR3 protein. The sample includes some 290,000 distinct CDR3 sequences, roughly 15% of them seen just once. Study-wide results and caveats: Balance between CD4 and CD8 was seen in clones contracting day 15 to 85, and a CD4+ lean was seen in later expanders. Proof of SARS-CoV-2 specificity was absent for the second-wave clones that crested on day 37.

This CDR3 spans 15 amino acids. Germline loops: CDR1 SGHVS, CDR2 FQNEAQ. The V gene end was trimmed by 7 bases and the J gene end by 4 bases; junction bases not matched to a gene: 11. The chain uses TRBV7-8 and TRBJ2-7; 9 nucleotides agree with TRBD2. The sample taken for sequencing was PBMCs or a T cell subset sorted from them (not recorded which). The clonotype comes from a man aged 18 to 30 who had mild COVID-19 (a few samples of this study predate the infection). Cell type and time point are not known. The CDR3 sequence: CASKEGSSGKYEQYV. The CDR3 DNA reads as TGTGCCAGCAAGGAGGGGTCTAGCGGGAAATACGAGCAGTACGTC.